The entry below describes one T cell receptor beta chain. The target of this receptor is not known. It has no much larger one-base neighbor in the sample; base qualities were not kept. This specimen belongs to a study of a mutant IDH1 vaccine in newly diagnosed glioma (dated by TCRdb to the early 2020s). Broadly, across the study: Of the roughly 30 treated patients, approximately 62% were male and 37.5% were female, and a mean age of approximately 40 years was recorded. Before enrollment, most patients had been given radiochemotherapy with temozolomide as standard therapy, while the rest had received either radiotherapy alone or temozolomide alone. For exploratory analyses, longitudinal TCRB deep sequencing was carried out in more than 20 treated patients wherever samples were available. Peripheral blood was drawn at six visits: V03 (baseline), V05, V07, V10, V12 and V13. Paper-wide results and their limitations: The authors stated that sample limitations prevented analyses of patient blood samples from being reproduced. Pseudoprogression appeared unrelated to alterations in the top peripheral T cell clonotypes detected by TCRB sequencing. Across multiple MHC alleles, vaccine-induced immune responses were seen in more than 80% of patients. Selection of PBMC samples for TCRB deep sequencing was based on availability.

Interpreted using the paper, the time point label stands for: baseline, week 1 (first vaccination visit). The label giving this sample's treatment or condition can be read as: pre-vaccination baseline after standard-of-care therapy. All donors had newly diagnosed IDH1-mutant astrocytomas of WHO grade 3 or 4 that showed loss of nuclear ATRX. The samples were drawn from NOA16, a multicentre, single-arm, open-label phase I trial in Germany that tested a mutant IDH1 peptide vaccine in humans for the first time. Visit V03 blood draws served as the baseline sample for immunogenicity testing. Genomic DNA for TCRB sequencing was isolated from EDTA blood with the DNeasy Blood and Tissue Kit. The library was made by the immunoSEQ multiplex PCR assay. The hsTCRB Kit was used according to the manufacturer's protocol to amplify rearranged TCR beta chain sequences. Sequencing of TCRB libraries was carried out on an Illumina MiSeq. On the study's bioinformatics: The kit vendor's proprietary platform handled demultiplexing, trimming and gene mapping. The table comes from immuneACCESS by way of TCRdb, which keeps in-frame sequences with V and J called. Part of the clones is missing from these tables; in studies checked, under half for an unresolved V gene and the rest for unknown reasons. V and J calls and clone size are copied from that table; D and trimming were computed from the DNA. Across this sample there are approximately 54,000 clones, with approximately 81% seen only once. The leading ten clones occupy roughly 18% of the sample.

The CDR3 starts with the cysteine, ends with the phenylalanine, and has 16 residues. Here the CDR3 DNA is all that survives: 48 bases in frame from base 1. From a lookup of the germline V gene (reference sequence), CDR1 and CDR2 are SGHAT and FQDESV. V has 5 bases trimmed and J has 5 bases trimmed; junction bases matching no gene number 11. The sequencing here drew on PBMCs, taken from a glioma patient treated with radiotherapy, temozolomide or both. This TCR derives from a man younger than 35 with glioma. In this chain, TRBV11-1 is recombined with TRBJ2-5, with TRBD1 matching 10 junction bases. For the CDR3, the sequence is CASSPLPGQGLETQYF. The DNA is as follows: TGTGCCAGCAGCCCCCTCCCGGGACAGGGGTTGGAGACCCAGTACTTC.